This TCR beta chain originates from a study of blood T cell repertoires in COVID-19. Study-wide background: Nucleic acid was either cDNA or gDNA, and it came from T cells, B-cell-depleted T cells, or PBMCs.

The CDR3 length is 16 residues. The J segment lost 1 base and the V segment lost 2 bases, leaving 4 bases of the junction unmatched. Germline lookup yields CDR1 MGHRA and CDR2 YSYEKL. Recruited during active infection, patients (from Seattle) were subsequently followed longitudinally. Original data processing: By means of reference gene primer amplification, nucleated cell counts were estimated. Method: immunoSEQ multiplex PCR; TCRdb's copy keeps in-frame clones and lacks some. V, J and clone size derive from that table, while D and trimming were established from the DNA sequence. The profile covers roughly 250,000 clones, with about 90% appearing a single time and about 12% taken by the ten largest.

The chain couples TRBV4-1 to TRBJ1-5; 8 positions match TRBD1. The sample taken for sequencing was peripheral blood. This TCR was sampled from a woman in her twenties or thirties with COVID-19, enrolled during active disease. CDR3 residues: CASSQQGAPSNQPQHF. CDR3 DNA: TGCGCCAGCAGCCAACAGGGGGCGCCGAGCAATCAGCCCCAGCATTTT.